A selection of T cell receptor beta chains follows, all from one sample in a study of blood T cell repertoires in COVID-19. Produced via immunoSEQ multiplex PCR; TCRdb's table is partial and in-frame only. The sample holds around 180,000 clones, about 88% seen once. Specimen: peripheral blood. The source of these receptors is a woman in her twenties or thirties with active or convalescent COVID-19. The conserved cysteine and the conserved F or W are not part of the CDR3 here. The order of the fields is V gene, J gene, CDR3 length, CDR3 protein.

v_gene: TRBV24-1
j_gene: TRBJ2-4
len: 16
CDR3aa: ATSGTFQGPGKADIQY

v_gene: TRBV19
j_gene: TRBJ1-5
len: 10
CDR3aa: ASSSGNQPQH

v_gene: TRBV10-3
j_gene: TRBJ1-2
len: 11
CDR3aa: AISDRGEYGYT

v_gene: TRBV6-5
j_gene: TRBJ2-2
len: 12
CDR3aa: ASSPRTSAGELF

v_gene: TRBV4-1
j_gene: TRBJ1-5
len: 14
CDR3aa: ASSQDRGVMRQPQH

v_gene: TRBV18
j_gene: TRBJ1-1
len: 12
CDR3aa: ASSQAGRATEAF

v_gene: TRBV11-3
j_gene: TRBJ2-2
len: 14
CDR3aa: ASSIQLAGGPGELF

v_gene: TRBV11-3
j_gene: TRBJ2-5
len: 11
CDR3aa: ASSLRGQETQY

v_gene: TRBV18
j_gene: TRBJ1-2
len: 13
CDR3aa: ASSPVGGDESGYT

v_gene: TRBV11-3
j_gene: TRBJ2-5
len: 12
CDR3aa: ASSRGLGRETQY